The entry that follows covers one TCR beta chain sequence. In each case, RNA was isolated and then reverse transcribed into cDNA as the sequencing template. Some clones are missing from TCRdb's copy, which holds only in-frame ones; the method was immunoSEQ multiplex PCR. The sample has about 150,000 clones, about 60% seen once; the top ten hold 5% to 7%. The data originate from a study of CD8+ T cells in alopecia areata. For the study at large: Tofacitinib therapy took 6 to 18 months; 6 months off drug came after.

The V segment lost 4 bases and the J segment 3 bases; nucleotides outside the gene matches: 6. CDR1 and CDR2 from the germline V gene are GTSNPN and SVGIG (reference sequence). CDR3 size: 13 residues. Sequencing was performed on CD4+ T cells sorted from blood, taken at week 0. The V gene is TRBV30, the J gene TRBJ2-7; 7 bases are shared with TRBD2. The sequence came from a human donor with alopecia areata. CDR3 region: CAWNRGEGYEQYF. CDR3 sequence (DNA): TGTGCCTGGAATCGGGGGGAGGGCTACGAGCAGTACTTC. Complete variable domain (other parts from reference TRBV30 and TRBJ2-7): SQTIHQWPATLVQPVGSPLSLECTVEGTSNPNLYWYRQAAGRGLQLLFYSVGIGQISSEVPQNLSASRPQDRQFILSSKKLLLSDSGFYLCAWNRGEGYEQYFGPGTRLTVT.